A single sample gave rise to the 26 T cell receptor beta chains below, sequenced in a study of T cell responses to AZD1222 COVID-19 vaccine. Generated by immunoSEQ multiplex PCR, the TCRdb table keeps only in-frame clones and is missing some. The sample yields 95,000 to 150,000 clones, about 90% seen once. The sample was peripheral blood, taken on day 0 of AZD1222 vaccination. These receptors all stem from an adult in good health.

V gene TRBV5-6 combines with J gene TRBJ2-4; the D is unclear. Trimming removed 2 bases from V and 0 bases from J, with 6 bases in between. This CDR3 contains 14 residues. Germline assignment: CDR1 SGHDT and CDR2 YYEEEE. CDR3 DNA sequence: TGTGCCAGCAGCTTACACGAAGCCAAAAACATTCAGTACTTC. Its translation: CASSLHEAKNIQYF.

The V and J genes are TRBV9 and TRBJ1-3; D is possibly TRBD1 (6 bases). Per the germline V gene, CDR1 is SGDLS and CDR2 is YYNGEE. There are 15 residues in the CDR3. Trimming removed 0 bases from V and 4 bases from J, with 11 bases in between. CDR3 region: CASSVEGQRGNTIYF. For the CDR3, the DNA is TGTGCCAGCAGCGTAGAAGGACAGAGAGGAAACACCATATATTTT.

The chain recombines TRBV6-5 with TRBJ1-2, with 9 bases that match TRBD1. The CDR3 runs to 14 residues. V shed 6 bases and J 4 bases; nucleotides not matched to a gene: 6. Germline V lookup: CDR1 MNHEY, CDR2 SVGAGI. As DNA, the CDR3 is TGTGCCAGCAGCCAAACAGGGGGCAGCTATGGCTACACCTTC. Protein product: CASSQTGGSYGYTF.

V is TRBV5-8 and J is TRBJ1-2; tentatively, D is TRBD1 (5 bases). The V gene lost 0 bases and the J gene lost 11 bases, with 11 bases spanning the gap. The germline V gene has CDR1 SGHTS and CDR2 YDEGEE. The CDR3 runs 12 residues. CDR3 in amino acids: CASSLARAGYTF. CDR3 bases: TGTGCCAGCAGCTTGGCCAGGGCCGGGTACACCTTC.

This chain joins TRBV19 and TRBJ1-1; tentative D call: TRBD1 (5 bases). V lost 4 bases to trimming and J lost 4 bases, with 10 bases between them. This CDR3 comprises 13 residues. Germline V CDR1 and CDR2: LNHDA, SQIVND (reference sequence). CDR3 sequence reads: CASSRTGATEAFF. The CDR3 DNA follows: TGTGCCAGTAGTAGAACAGGAGCCACTGAAGCTTTCTTT.

The V call is TRBV6-2 or TRBV6-3, the J call TRBJ2-1; 7 bases agree with TRBD2. The V and J ends lost 0 bases and 5 bases, in that order; junction bases with no gene match: 4. Germline V lookup: CDR1 MNHEY, CDR2 SVGEGT. The CDR3 has 15 amino acids. CDR3 residues: CASSYSGLGNNEQFF. In DNA, the CDR3 is TGTGCCAGCAGTTACTCCGGACTAGGTAACAATGAGCAGTTCTTC.

This clone was seen just once. This chain joins TRBV20-1 and TRBJ1-1; D is uncertain. Germline assignment: CDR1 DFQATT and CDR2 SNEGSKA (reference sequence). Trimming took 4 bases from V and 0 from J, leaving 3 bases between them. CDR3 length: 11 amino acids. The chain's CDR3 is CSAILNTEAFF. DNA of the CDR3: TGCAGTGCTATTTTGAACACTGAAGCTTTCTTT.

The rearrangement links TRBV19 to TRBJ2-5; 8 bases agree with TRBD2. V shed 7 bases, J shed 2 bases, and the junction held 9 bases outside the gene matches. The germline V gene encodes CDR1 LNHDA and CDR2 SQIVND (reference sequence). There are 15 residues in the CDR3. The CDR3 coding sequence is TGTGCCAGTAAGGAAGCGGGAGCGGGACAAGAGACCCAGTACTTC. This translates into CASKEAGAGQETQYF.

V and J are TRBV7-3 and TRBJ1-3; D gene unclear. CDR1 is SGHTA, CDR2 FQGTGA, per germline. CDR3 length: 16 residues. Trimming took 5 bases from V and 0 from J, leaving 14 bases between them. The CDR3 is CASSTDADLSGNTIYF. CDR3 coding DNA: TGTGCCAGCAGCACGGATGCGGATCTCTCTGGAAACACCATATATTTT.

The chain employs TRBV15 and TRBJ2-5; D ambiguous. The germline V gene has CDR1 LNHNV and CDR2 YYDKDF (reference sequence). The CDR3 runs to 16 residues. Trimming shortened V by 0 bases and J by 2 bases, and 13 bases separated the two germline ends. The CDR3 region has the DNA TGTGCCACCAGCAGAGATCCTCTACGCCAACAAGAGACCCAGTACTTC. Protein: CATSRDPLRQQETQYF.

The V gene is TRBV9, the J gene TRBJ2-1; the D is unclear. CDR1 and CDR2 from the germline V gene are SGDLS and YYNGEE. V gave up 4 bases and J gave up 0 bases, with 14 bases separating them. This CDR3 is 16 amino acids long. CDR3 sequence (DNA): TGTGCCAGCAGCTTAAGACTGGGCAGCTCCTACAATGAGCAGTTCTTC. Translation: CASSLRLGSSYNEQFF.

The V call is TRBV7-2, the J call TRBJ1-6; D is possibly TRBD1 (5 bases). Germline V gene sequence: CDR1 SGHTA, CDR2 FQGNSA. V was shortened by 4 bases and J by 0 bases, with 16 bases between the two germline ends. This CDR3 has 18 amino acids. CDR3 nucleotide sequence: TGTGCCAGCAGCTCCGGCCGGGGGGGAGGCTCCTATAATTCACCCCTCCACTTT. Its translation is CASSSGRGGGSYNSPLHF.

This chain joins TRBV18 and TRBJ1-3, with no clear D. V lost 0 bases, J lost 0 bases, and 6 bases lay in between. This CDR3 comprises 15 residues. Germline CDR1 and CDR2: KGHSH and LQKENI. CDR3 sequence reads: CASSPPASSGNTIYF. CDR3 DNA sequence: TGTGCCAGCTCACCACCAGCTAGCTCTGGAAACACCATATATTTT.

This chain uses TRBV2 with TRBJ2-2; D remains unclear. Deletions cut 2 bases from V and 0 bases from J, with 1 base between. Germline assignment: CDR1 SNHLY and CDR2 FYNNEI. The CDR3 has 13 residues. CDR3 sequence: CASSETNTGELFF. CDR3 in DNA: TGTGCCAGCAGTGAAACGAACACCGGGGAGCTGTTTTTT. The full variable domain, in which reference TRBV2 and TRBJ2-2 provide the parts outside the CDR3, is EPEVTQTPSHQVTQMGQEVILRCVPISNHLYFYWYRQILGQKVEFLVSFYNNEISEKSEIFDDQFSVERPDGSNFTLKIRSTKLEDSAMYFCASSETNTGELFFGEGSRLTVL.

The chain has TRBV5-1 and TRBJ1-1; D remains ambiguous. The V gene lost 0 bases and the J gene lost 5 bases, with 11 bases spanning the gap. CDR1 SGHRS and CDR2 YFSETQ come from the germline V gene. The length of the CDR3 is 14 residues. The DNA of the CDR3 is TGCGCCAGCAGCTTGGAGGGTGCTTCAACTGAAGCTTTCTTT. It codes for CASSLEGASTEAFF.

V gene TRBV6-5 combines with J gene TRBJ1-1; the D is unclear. The CDR3 is 15 residues long. In germline, CDR1 is MNHEY, CDR2 SVGAGI. V lost 6 bases to trimming and J lost 1 base, with 15 bases between them. CDR3: CASSHPFMGNTEAFF. CDR3 bases: TGTGCCAGCAGCCACCCCTTTATGGGGAACACTGAAGCTTTCTTT.

The CDR3 nucleotides read TGTGCCAGCAGCGTAGGAGGATATCCGAGCTCTGGAAACACCATATATTTT. It is translated as CASSVGGYPSSGNTIYF. The rearrangement uses TRBV9 and TRBJ1-3; the D is unclear. The CDR3 extends over 17 amino acids. Trimming removed 0 bases at V and 0 bases at J, with 13 bases between. CDR1 and CDR2 from the germline V gene are SGDLS and YYNGEE.

The chain carries TRBV6-5 and TRBJ1-5; 10 nucleotides line up with TRBD1. With 6 bases clipped from V and 7 bases from J, the junction kept 3 bases outside the gene matches. Germline values: CDR1 MNHEY, CDR2 SVGAGI. CDR3 length equals 13 residues. The CDR3 protein is CASSGTGDQPQHF. The CDR3 DNA sequence: TGTGCCAGCAGCGGGACAGGGGACCAGCCCCAGCATTTT.

The CDR3 DNA reads as TGTGCCAGCAGCCAAGAGCCCGCTAATGGCTACACCTTC. This codes for CASSQEPANGYTF. This chain connects TRBV3-1 (or the pseudogene TRBV3-2) to TRBJ1-2; D uncertain. Trimming took 0 bases from V and 6 from J, leaving 8 bases between them. Per the germline V gene, CDR1 is LGHDT and CDR2 is YNNKEL (reference sequence). This CDR3 spans 13 amino acids.

The chain has TRBV5-4 and TRBJ1-2; TRBD1 is a possible D gene (5 bases). Germline CDR1 is SGHNT and CDR2 is YYREEE (reference sequence). This CDR3 spans 13 amino acids. V dropped 5 bases and J dropped 9 bases, with 17 bases sitting between them. Here the CDR3 reads CASRPVGGNRYTF. CDR3 in DNA: TGTGCCAGCAGGCCGGTCGGGGGGAACCGCTACACCTTC.

J is TRBJ1-1 and V is TRBV7-2, with a weak D call TRBD1 (5 bases). CDR1 is SGHTA and CDR2 is FQGNSA in the germline V gene. This CDR3 comprises 16 residues. V was pared by 3 bases and J by 4 bases, with 18 bases between. This CDR3 is CASSFPGLPLGTEAFF. CDR3 nucleotide sequence: TGTGCCAGCAGCTTCCCGGGGCTCCCCTTGGGCACTGAAGCTTTCTTT.

V usage is TRBV12-5 and J usage is TRBJ2-4; 9 nucleotides line up with TRBD1. The V gene's germline CDR1 is LGHNT and CDR2 FRNRAP. V lost 1 base to trimming and J lost 8 bases; unmatched junction nucleotides: 0. The CDR3 has 13 residues. As DNA, the CDR3 is TGTGCTAGTGGTTTGGGGGACAGGGACATTCAGTACTTC. Amino acids: CASGLGDRDIQYF.

V usage is TRBV27 and J usage is TRBJ2-3, with a possible D match to TRBD1 (6 bases). Germline V lookup: CDR1 MNHEY, CDR2 SMNVEV (reference sequence). V was shortened by 6 bases and J by 9 bases, with 16 bases between the two germline ends. The CDR3 loop spans 13 amino acids. The CDR3 DNA follows: TGTGCCAGCAGCCGGGACCGAAGGGGGACGCAGTATTTT. As protein: CASSRDRRGTQYF.

This rearrangement joins TRBV6-5 to TRBJ1-2, with 7 bases matching TRBD1. V was clipped by 5 bases and J by 5 bases; unmatched bases: 8. Per the germline V gene, CDR1 is MNHEY and CDR2 is SVGAGI. The CDR3 loop spans 14 amino acids. The CDR3 region is CASSSQGGKYGYTF. CDR3 sequence (DNA): TGTGCCAGCAGTAGCCAAGGGGGCAAGTATGGCTACACCTTC.

The J gene is TRBJ1-4, the V gene TRBV12-5, with unresolved D. This CDR3 spans 11 amino acids. Trimming removed 6 bases from V and 14 bases from J, with 13 bases in between. Germline lookup yields CDR1 LGHNT and CDR2 FRNRAP. DNA for the CDR3: TGTGCTAGTGGCCGACGACATGGCCTGTTTTTT. It specifies CASGRRHGLFF.

V is TRBV12-3 or TRBV12-4 and J is TRBJ2-1; tentative D call: TRBD2 (6 bases). V lost 5 bases, J lost 12 bases, and 14 bases lay in between. The CDR3 contains 12 residues. The CDR3 DNA follows: TGTGCCAGCAGTACCAGGGAGGTCGGGCAGTTCTTC. Residues: CASSTREVGQFF.